The T cell receptor (beta chain) under discussion was sequenced for a study of post-analysis software for immune sequencing data. At the level of the study: The courses of disease that were included comprised relapsing-remitting, secondary progressive and progressive-relapsing multiple sclerosis.

Prepared libraries of TCR beta cDNA carried unique molecular identifiers. Roughly 500,000 cDNA molecules were obtained from roughly 1 to 10 million T cells. TCRdb called the PCR reads again in MiXCR, with one record for every CDR3 protein. Seen here are 750,000 to 950,000 distinct CDR3 sequences, just over 45% observed once, and the top ten hold approximately 4.4%. Regarding the study as a whole: Among roughly five TRBV segments more frequent in patients than controls were TRBV5-6, TRBV5-1 and TRBV20-1.

In the case of this clonotype: Its antigen is currently unknown.

The germline V gene encodes CDR1 SGHRS and CDR2 YFSETQ. The CDR3 length is 16 residues. The chain carries TRBV5-1 and TRBJ2-7; the D gene could be TRBD1 or TRBD2 (5 bases each). TRBJ2-5 explains the end of the DNA better; the J call may be wrong. Input material: blood. This TCR came from a girl between 5 and 17 years old with multiple sclerosis. The CDR3 region is CASSPRDLGTQETQYF. The CDR3 DNA reads as TGCGCCAGCAGCCCACGGGACCTCGGCACCCAAGAGACCCAGTACTTC.